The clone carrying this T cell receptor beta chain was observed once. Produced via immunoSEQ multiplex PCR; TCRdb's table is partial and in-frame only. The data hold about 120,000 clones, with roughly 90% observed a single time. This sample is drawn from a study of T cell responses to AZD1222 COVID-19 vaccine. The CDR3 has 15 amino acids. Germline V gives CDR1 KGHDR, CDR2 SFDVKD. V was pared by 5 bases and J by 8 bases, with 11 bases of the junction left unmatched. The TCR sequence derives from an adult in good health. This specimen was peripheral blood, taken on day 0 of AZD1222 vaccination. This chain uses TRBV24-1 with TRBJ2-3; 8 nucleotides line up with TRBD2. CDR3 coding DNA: TGTGCCACCAGTGGAACGGGAGGGCCGGTGGGTACGCAGTATTTT. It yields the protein CATSGTGGPVGTQYF.